Following are 22 T cell receptor beta chains from one sample sequenced in a study of cytomegalovirus exposure and HLA in healthy donors. The PCR used 60 Vbeta and 13 Jbeta primers. Only in-frame clones appear in the TCRdb table, and some are missing; sequencing was by immunoSEQ multiplex PCR. The sample lists under 250,000 clones; roughly 84% were seen once. The sequenced material came from PBMCs. Receptors originate from a girl aged 2-10 years in good health and CMV-seronegative.

This chain connects TRBV27 to TRBJ2-6; 7 bases map to TRBD1. The CDR3 contains 17 residues. Trimming removed 0 bases from V and 0 bases from J; junction bases left unmatched: 2. Germline V lookup: CDR1 MNHEY, CDR2 SMNVEV (reference sequence). In DNA form, the CDR3 reads TGTGCCAGCAGTTTATCCGGGACAGTCTCTGGGGCCAACGTCCTGACTTTC. This encodes CASSLSGTVSGANVLTF.

This chain connects TRBV6-5 to TRBJ1-2; 8 nucleotides agree with TRBD1. In germline, CDR1 is MNHEY, CDR2 SVGAGI. V shed 6 bases and J 3 bases; nucleotides not matched to a gene: 6. The CDR3 covers 14 residues. For the CDR3, the DNA is TGTGCCAGCAGCCCGGGGACAGGTTACTATGGCTACACCTTC. As protein: CASSPGTGYYGYTF.

The chain combines TRBV29-1 with TRBJ2-7, with TRBD1 matching 9 bases. The trim removed 4 bases at V and 2 bases at J, leaving 9 bases unmatched. CDR1 is SQVTM and CDR2 is ANQGSEA in the germline V gene. This CDR3 has 15 residues. CDR3 nucleotide sequence: TGCAGCGTTGCCTCTCCGGGACAGGGACCCTACGAGCAGTACTTC. Its translation is CSVASPGQGPYEQYF.

The chain joins TRBV14 to TRBJ1-6, with a weak D call TRBD1 (5 bases). The CDR3 length is 13 residues. Germline assignment: CDR1 SGHDN and CDR2 FVKESK. V shed 4 bases and J shed 5 bases, with 6 bases lying between them. The CDR3 reads CASSPTDNSPLHF. CDR3 nucleotides: TGTGCCAGCAGCCCGACAGATAATTCACCCCTCCACTTT.

The chain links TRBV5-6 to TRBJ1-2, with D unclear. V shed 1 base and J shed 7 bases, with 5 bases lying between them. This CDR3 spans 11 amino acids. Germline V gene data show CDR1 as SGHDT and CDR2 as YYEEEE. CDR3 nucleotides: TGTGCCAGCAGCTTGCAGGCTGGCTACACCTTC. Translated, it gives CASSLQAGYTF.

This sequence joins TRBV2 and TRBJ1-5; D perhaps matches TRBD1 (6 bases). Trimming took off 5 bases at V and 2 bases at J, with 13 bases between the two ends. The germline gives CDR1 SNHLY, CDR2 FYNNEI. The CDR3 is 15 amino acids. The CDR3 DNA reads as TGTGCCAGCAGTAGGGGGAGAGGGGGCAATCAGCCCCAGCATTTT. Protein: CASSRGRGGNQPQHF.

In DNA, the CDR3 is TGTGCCAGCAGCTCCCGGGACAGAGTGGAGACCCAGTACTTC. As protein: CASSSRDRVETQYF. V gene TRBV7-8 combines with J gene TRBJ2-5, with 7 bases matching TRBD1. V was clipped by 4 bases and J by 5 bases; unmatched bases: 7. The CDR3 covers 14 residues. CDR1 and CDR2 from the germline V gene are SGHVS and FQNEAQ.

The chain employs TRBV9 and TRBJ1-4; D is ambiguous. CDR1 is SGDLS and CDR2 is YYNGEE in the germline V gene. V lost 0 bases and J lost 0, with 3 bases in between. The CDR3 totals 14 residues. The CDR3 is CASSVDTTNEKLFF. DNA of the CDR3: TGTGCCAGCAGCGTAGACACAACTAATGAAAAACTGTTTTTT.

V gene TRBV7-9 combines with J gene TRBJ1-1; D may be TRBD1 (5 bases). V gave up 5 bases and J gave up 7 bases, with 8 bases separating them. Germline V lookup: CDR1 SEHNR, CDR2 FQNEAQ (reference sequence). This CDR3 contains 11 residues. CDR3: CASSVGHEAFF. CDR3 nucleotide sequence: TGTGCCAGCAGCGTCGGACATGAAGCTTTCTTT.

The chain combines TRBV11-2 with TRBJ2-2; 7 nucleotides match TRBD2. The V segment lost 5 bases and the J segment 1 base; nucleotides outside the gene matches: 10. The CDR3 extends over 17 amino acids. The germline V gene has CDR1 SGHAT and CDR2 FQNNGV. The CDR3 DNA reads as TGTGCCAGCAGCCCTCATCGGGGAGGGCTGAACACCGGGGAGCTGTTTTTT. This translates into CASSPHRGGLNTGELFF. The full variable domain, with the rest looked up from reference TRBV11-2 and TRBJ2-2, is EAGVAQSPRYKIIEKRQSVAFWCNPISGHATLYWYQQILGQGPKLLIQFQNNGVVDDSQLPKDRFSAERLKGVDSTLKIQPAKLEDSAVYLCASSPHRGGLNTGELFFGEGSRLTVL.

The chain recombines TRBV6-5 with TRBJ2-1; maybe TRBD2 (5 bases). V lost 0 bases to trimming and J lost 12 bases, with 21 bases between them. CDR1 and CDR2 from the germline V gene are MNHEY and SVGAGI. The CDR3 is 16 amino acids. The CDR3 protein is CASSYSSPPTDSAQFF. The DNA for the CDR3 is TGTGCCAGCAGTTACTCTAGTCCCCCGACGGACTCTGCGCAGTTCTTC.

The sample holds a few counts of this clone. The chain couples TRBV7-9 to TRBJ2-1, with a possible D match to TRBD1 (6 bases). CDR3 length: 13 residues. Deletions cut 5 bases from V and 4 bases from J, with 9 bases between. Germline V CDR1 and CDR2: SEHNR, FQNEAQ (reference sequence). The CDR3 sequence: CASSATGYNEQFF. CDR3 bases: TGTGCCAGCAGCGCTACAGGGTACAATGAGCAGTTCTTC.

A remark on this clone: One end of the junction fails to match germline, which may point to a read error. V and J are TRBV7-9 and TRBJ2-2; D is uncertain. Per the germline V gene, CDR1 is SEHNR and CDR2 is FQNEAQ (reference sequence). This CDR3 spans 12 amino acids. CDR3 sequence: CSSSSSTGELFF. CDR3 DNA sequence: TGTTCCAGCAGCTCCTCCACCGGGGAGCTGTTTTTT.

V usage is TRBV7-9 and J usage is TRBJ1-1, with a tentative D call TRBD1 (6 bases). CDR1 and CDR2 (germline): SEHNR, FQNEAQ (reference sequence). The CDR3 is 11 residues long. Trimming removed 2 bases at V and 11 bases at J, with 9 bases between. CDR3 sequence reads: CASSLQGNAFF. As DNA, the CDR3 is TGTGCCAGCAGCTTACAGGGGAATGCTTTCTTT.

The gene calls are TRBV10-3 and TRBJ1-1, with D perhaps matching TRBD1 (6 bases). The germline CDR1 and CDR2 sequences are ENHRY and SYGVKD. This CDR3 has 15 residues. V shed 6 bases and J shed 1 base, with 15 bases lying between them. The CDR3 DNA follows: TGTGCCATCAGACACCGGGACACCTCGAACACTGAAGCTTTCTTT. Translation: CAIRHRDTSNTEAFF.

This clone has a handful of counts. The chain links TRBV5-4 to TRBJ1-2; 9 positions match TRBD1. The CDR3 length is 14 residues. Germline V gives CDR1 SGHNT, CDR2 YYREEE (reference sequence). V gave up 4 bases and J gave up 7 bases; unmatched junction bases: 8. CDR3 residues: CASSPLQGALGYTF. The CDR3 DNA follows: TGTGCCAGCAGCCCATTACAGGGGGCCCTTGGCTACACCTTC.

CDR3 nucleotide sequence: TGTGCCAGCAGCCCGCAGGAATCAGATACGCAGTATTTT. Amino acid sequence: CASSPQESDTQYF. The chain links TRBV6-5 to TRBJ2-3; no clear D gene. The germline V and J ends were trimmed by 6 bases and 4 bases, with 11 bases remaining between them. Germline CDR1 is MNHEY and CDR2 is SVGAGI. This CDR3 has 13 amino acids.

This clone was detected only a few times. The V gene is TRBV5-1, the J gene TRBJ2-5; a weak D match, TRBD1 (5 bases). The V gene's germline CDR1 is SGHRS and CDR2 YFSETQ. V shed 4 bases and J shed 4 bases, with 5 bases lying between them. CDR3 length: 11 amino acids. The CDR3 nucleotides read TGCGCCAGCAGCGACAGAGAGACCCAGTACTTC. This gives the protein CASSDRETQYF. Together with reference TRBV5-1 and TRBJ2-5, the CDR3 gives the full variable domain: KAGVTQTPRYLIKTRGQQVTLSCSPISGHRSVSWYQQTPGQGLQFLFEYFSETQRNKGNFPGRFSGRQFSNSRSEMNVSTLELGDSALYLCASSDRETQYFGPGTRLLVL.

V usage is TRBV7-8 and J usage is TRBJ2-5, with unresolved D. The V gene lost 3 bases and the J gene lost 0 bases, with 8 bases spanning the gap. This CDR3 has 14 amino acids. CDR1 and CDR2 (germline): SGHVS, FQNEAQ. CDR3 bases: TGTGCCAGCAGCTTCCGTAGAAACCAAGAGACCCAGTACTTC. This codes for CASSFRRNQETQYF.

The genes are TRBV5-6 and TRBJ2-2; possible D gene TRBD1, 5 bases. The CDR3 sequence is 16 residues long. V lost 4 bases and J lost 0, with 13 bases in between. CDR1 SGHDT and CDR2 YYEEEE come from the germline V gene. This chain's CDR3 is CASSPQGSTNTGELFF. CDR3 in DNA: TGTGCCAGCAGCCCCCAGGGCAGTACGAACACCGGGGAGCTGTTTTTT.

The gene calls are TRBV29-1 and TRBJ1-2; D may be TRBD1 (5 bases). Germline-derived CDR1 and CDR2 are SQVTM and ANQGSEA. This CDR3 spans 15 amino acids. V lost 0 bases and J lost 4, with 15 bases in between. CDR3 sequence: CSVEDQVGRAYGYTF. CDR3 sequence (DNA): TGCAGCGTTGAAGATCAGGTCGGCAGGGCCTATGGCTACACCTTC.

V and J are TRBV7-9 and TRBJ2-7, with TRBD1 as a possible D gene (5 bases). Germline values: CDR1 SEHNR, CDR2 FQNEAQ (reference sequence). V lost 3 bases to trimming and J lost 3 bases, with 12 bases between them. The CDR3 contains 14 residues. CDR3 sequence: CASSLTQGLYEQYF. DNA for the CDR3: TGTGCCAGCAGCTTGACGCAGGGTCTCTACGAGCAGTACTTC. The variable domain in full, with the rest retrieved from reference TRBV7-9 and TRBJ2-7, is DTGVSQNPRHKITKRGQNVTFRCDPISEHNRLYWYRQTLGQGPEFLTYFQNEAQLEKSRLLSDRFSAERPKGSFSTLEIQRTEQGDSAMYLCASSLTQGLYEQYFGPGTRLTVT.